Listed here is a single T cell receptor (beta chain). The sample originates from a study of shared clonotypes between healthy human individuals. Deep-level running was used for the assay. Genomic DNA of each subset was evenly split across several immunoSEQ plates. The data were produced by immunoSEQ multiplex PCR, yet TCRdb's version contains in-frame clones alone and is incomplete. The sample shows around 500,000 clones, less than 80% of them seen only once. There were no recent acute infections or vaccinations among the donors, who were healthy HIV-negative adults. For unsorted samples, genomic DNA was extracted from around 96 million PBMCs. The germline V gene encodes CDR1 KGHSH and CDR2 LQKENI. V trimming: 6 bases; J trimming: 0 bases; junction bases outside the gene matches: 4. This CDR3 has 15 residues.

The chain joins TRBV18 to TRBJ1-2; 10 nucleotides align to TRBD1. The specimen sequenced was PBMCs. This clonotype was sampled from a middle-aged woman in good health. Some clones in this sample may be carry-over from other donors' samples. The CDR3 sequence: CASSPGTGANYGYTF. As DNA, the CDR3 is TGTGCCAGCTCCCCGGGGACAGGGGCTAACTATGGCTACACCTTC. Supplemented by reference TRBV18 and TRBJ1-2, the full variable domain reads NAGVMQNPRHLVRRRGQEARLRCSPMKGHSHVYWYRQLPEEGLKFMVYLQKENIIDESGMPKERFSAEFPKEGPSILRIQQVVRGDSAAYFCASSPGTGANYGYTFGSGTRLTVV.